The present T cell receptor beta chain was sequenced within a study of T cell changes during pregnancy in multiple sclerosis. Method: immunoSEQ multiplex PCR; TCRdb's copy keeps in-frame clones and lacks some. The profile covers just over 80,000 clones, with nearly 95% appearing a single time and 1.1% taken by the ten largest. This CDR3 spans 15 amino acids. The trim removed 2 bases at V and 10 bases at J, leaving 11 bases unmatched. Germline V gene lookup returns CDR1 GTSNPN and CDR2 SVGIG (reference sequence). Source: peripheral blood, taken in the second trimester of pregnancy. This sequence was found in a female donor with multiple sclerosis, enrolled in a pregnancy study. The chain uses TRBV30 and TRBJ2-1; 10 bases are shared with TRBD2. CDR3 in amino acids: CAWSFSSGLAWEQFF. CDR3 sequence (DNA): TGTGCCTGGAGTTTTTCCTCGGGACTAGCGTGGGAGCAGTTCTTC.